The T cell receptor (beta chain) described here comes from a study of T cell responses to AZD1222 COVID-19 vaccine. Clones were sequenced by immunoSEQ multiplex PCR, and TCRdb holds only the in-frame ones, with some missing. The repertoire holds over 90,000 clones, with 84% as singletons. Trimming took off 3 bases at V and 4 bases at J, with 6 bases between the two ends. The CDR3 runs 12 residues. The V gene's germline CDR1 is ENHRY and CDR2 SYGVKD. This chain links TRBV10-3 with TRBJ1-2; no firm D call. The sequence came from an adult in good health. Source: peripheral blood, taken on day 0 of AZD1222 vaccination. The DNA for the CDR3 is TGTGCCATCAGTGACAGCTTCTATGGCTACACCTTC. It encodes CAISDSFYGYTF.